The 23 T cell receptor beta chains presented below share a single source sample, sequenced in a study of regulatory T cells in long-lasting Graves disease. With iRepertoire HTBI primers and Arm-PCR of CDR3 regions, TCR beta libraries were built. TCRdb fed the multiplex PCR reads into MiXCR, producing one record per CDR3 protein. The data contain 680,000 or so distinct CDR3 sequences, about 15% of them singletons. As for time point: newly diagnosed GD, antithyroid drugs for less than 3 months. From PBMCs, RNA was extracted and then used to make the TCR library. These same data were also listed under a study on T cells in Graves' hyperthyroidism and ophthalmopathy.

The specimen was peripheral blood mononuclear cells (PBMCs), collected at new diagnosis, from a patient treated with antithyroid drugs. The source is a woman aged 25 to 45 with Graves disease.

This clonotype occurred many times. The V call is TRBV30, the J call TRBJ2-7; no reliable D call. This CDR3 is 12 amino acids long. CDR1 is GTSNPN and CDR2 is SVGIG in the germline V gene (reference sequence). V was shortened by 0 bases and J by 5 bases, with 8 bases between the two germline ends. The chain's CDR3 is CAWSVGPHEQYF. The CDR3 DNA reads as TGTGCCTGGAGTGTAGGGCCGCACGAGCAGTACTTC.

With regard to this clonotype: A much bigger clone sits one base away, suggesting this may be a read error. The chain carries TRBV7-2 and TRBJ1-5; D is uncertain. Germline CDR1 SGHTA, CDR2 FQGNSA. This CDR3 is 13 amino acids long. CDR3 amino acids: CASGLFGDQPQHF. The CDR3 DNA reads as TGTGCCAGCGGCTTATTCGGAGATCAGCCCCAGCATTTT.

J is TRBJ2-2 and V is TRBV5-1, with D perhaps TRBD2 (5 bases). Germline CDR1 and CDR2: SGHRS and YFSETQ. The CDR3 is made up of 16 amino acids. Between the trimmed V and J ends, which lost 3 bases and 3 bases, there was a span of 15 bases. CDR3 residues: CASSSFSDWYTGELFF. CDR3 in DNA: TGCGCCAGCAGCTCCTTCTCGGACTGGTACACCGGGGAGCTGTTTTTT.

This clonotype was seen a handful of times. V and J are TRBV3-1 and TRBJ1-5, with D maybe TRBD1 (6 bases). Germline V gene lookup returns CDR1 LGHDT and CDR2 YNNKEL (reference sequence). The CDR3 is 15 amino acids. The V and J ends lost 1 base and 3 bases respectively, with 10 bases between them. This chain's CDR3 is CASSQVQGINQPQHF. CDR3 sequence (DNA): TGTGCCAGCAGCCAAGTTCAGGGGATCAATCAGCCCCAGCATTTT.

The CDR3 here is CAKKMGSSGYF. The DNA of the CDR3 is TGTGCCAAAAAAATGGGGTCTAGCGGATACTTC. The chain recombines TRBV2 with TRBJ2-5, with TRBD2 matching 7 bases. Trimming at V came to 10 bases and at J to 14 bases, leaving 13 bases not matched to a gene. The CDR3 sequence is 11 residues long. Germline loops: CDR1 SNHLY, CDR2 FYNNEI.

This clonotype was detected many times. The chain recombines TRBV6-1 with TRBJ2-1; 9 bases line up with TRBD1. CDR3 length: 16 amino acids. Per germline, CDR1 MNHNS and CDR2 SASEGT. Trimming took 2 bases from V and 12 from J; bases not matched to a gene: 14. The CDR3: CASSESGGQGVIRQFF. Written as DNA, the CDR3 is TGTGCCAGCAGTGAATCAGGGGGACAGGGCGTGATTAGGCAGTTCTTC.

This clonotype appeared many times. V and J are TRBV28 and TRBJ2-1, with D perhaps matching TRBD2 (5 bases). Trimming took 6 bases from V and 4 from J, leaving 16 bases between them. Germline V lookup: CDR1 MDHEN, CDR2 SYDVKM. The CDR3 length is 15 residues. The CDR3 here is CASRGDLAPYNEQFF. In DNA form, the CDR3 reads TGTGCCAGCAGGGGAGACCTGGCCCCGTACAATGAGCAGTTCTTC.

This clonotype was observed many times. This may be a read error, as it is one base from a much larger clone. This CDR3 is CASSSTNTQYF. In DNA, the CDR3 is TGTGCCAGCAGCTCCACAAATACGCAGTATTTT. The V call is TRBV7-3, the J call TRBJ2-3; D remains ambiguous. This CDR3 is 11 amino acids long. The germline V gene encodes CDR1 SGHTA and CDR2 FQGTGA.

This clonotype was found a few times. The genes are TRBV9 and TRBJ2-5; D is undetermined. There are 15 residues in the CDR3. CDR1 and CDR2 from the germline V gene are SGDLS and YYNGEE. Trimming took off 0 bases at V and 2 bases at J, with 11 bases between the two ends. CDR3 residues: CASSVGRTPQETQYF. The CDR3 DNA is TGTGCCAGCAGCGTAGGACGGACGCCGCAAGAGACCCAGTACTTC.

This clonotype was seen more than once but under ten times. The V gene is TRBV28, the J gene TRBJ2-2; 7 bases are shared with TRBD2. Looked up from germline, CDR1 is MDHEN and CDR2 is SYDVKM. The V and J ends lost 3 bases and 3 bases, in that order; junction bases with no gene match: 4. The CDR3 runs 15 residues. CDR3 loop: CASSFSSGYTGELFF. In DNA form, the CDR3 reads TGTGCCAGCAGTTTTTCTAGCGGATACACCGGGGAGCTGTTTTTT.

This clonotype was recorded at least ten times. The CDR3 is CASSLPPTSGNTGELFF. In DNA, the CDR3 is TGTGCCAGCAGTTTACCACCAACATCAGGGAACACCGGGGAGCTGTTTTTT. This chain uses TRBV12-3 or TRBV12-4 with TRBJ2-2, with unresolved D. The CDR3 extends over 17 amino acids. V gave up 2 bases and J gave up 1 base, with 14 bases separating them.

Ten or more counts support this clonotype. The CDR3 here is CSARVGGQETQYF. The CDR3 coding sequence is TGCAGTGCTAGGGTAGGGGGGCAAGAGACCCAGTACTTC. The chain is built from TRBV20-1 and TRBJ2-5; either TRBD1 or TRBD2 may fit D (6 bases each). V shed 3 bases and J shed 2 bases, with 10 bases lying between them. CDR3 length equals 13 residues. Per germline, CDR1 DFQATT and CDR2 SNEGSKA (reference sequence).

The rearrangement joins TRBV24-1 to TRBJ2-5; tentatively, D is TRBD2 (7 bases). Trimming removed 0 bases at V and 2 bases at J, with 15 bases between. The V gene's germline CDR1 is KGHDR and CDR2 SFDVKD. The CDR3 is 17 residues long. This CDR3 reads CATSDLTGGGEQETQYF. The CDR3 bases are TGTGCCACCAGTGATTTGACGGGGGGCGGCGAGCAAGAGACCCAGTACTTC.

This clonotype was counted a few times. The gene calls are TRBV5-6 and TRBJ2-1; 8 positions match TRBD2. The V gene end was trimmed by 2 bases and the J gene end by 9 bases; junction bases not matched to a gene: 10. CDR3 size: 15 residues. Germline lookup yields CDR1 SGHDT and CDR2 YYEEEE. This CDR3 is CASSFAGGEVIEQFF. Written as DNA, the CDR3 is TGTGCCAGCAGCTTCGCGGGAGGCGAGGTGATTGAGCAGTTCTTC. The variable domain in full, completed from reference TRBV5-6 and TRBJ2-1, reads DAGVTQSPTHLIKTRGQQVTLRCSPKSGHDTVSWYQQALGQGPQFIFQYYEEEERQRGNFPDRFSGHQFPNYSSELNVNALLLGDSALYLCASSFAGGEVIEQFFGPGTRLTVL.

In regard to this clonotype: This clone may be a read error of a much larger clone one base away. The rearrangement uses TRBV2 and TRBJ2-3; weak D call: TRBD2 (5 bases). In germline, CDR1 is SNHLY, CDR2 FYNNEI. The CDR3 consists of 11 residues. CDR3 bases: TGTGCCAGCAGTGAGAGGGATAGGCAGTATTTT. Encoded protein: CASSERDRQYF.

This clonotype appeared a few times. The chain carries TRBV28 and TRBJ2-1; no definite D call. Trimming removed 4 bases from V and 4 bases from J, with 11 bases in between. Germline lookup yields CDR1 MDHEN and CDR2 SYDVKM. CDR3 length equals 14 residues. CDR3 amino acids: CASSSPWEYNEQFF. The CDR3, as DNA: TGTGCCAGCAGTTCCCCTTGGGAATACAATGAGCAGTTCTTC.

The J gene is TRBJ1-3, the V gene TRBV24-1; possible D gene TRBD1, 5 bases. CDR3 length: 15 amino acids. The V end lost 3 bases, the J end lost 2 bases, and 10 bases lay between the germline ends. CDR1 is KGHDR and CDR2 is SFDVKD in the germline V gene. As DNA, the CDR3 is TGTGCCACCAGTGATCCCAGGGTTCCTGGAAACACCATATATTTT. Protein: CATSDPRVPGNTIYF.

This clonotype has more than one count but fewer than ten. This chain connects TRBV7-9 to TRBJ1-6; 7 bases align to TRBD1. The length of the CDR3 is 16 residues. The junction had 14 bases not matched to a gene; V was cut back by 5 bases and J by 10 bases. Germline V CDR1 and CDR2: SEHNR, FQNEAQ (reference sequence). The CDR3 here is CASSPPASQGWSPLHF. The CDR3 coding sequence is TGTGCCAGCAGCCCCCCTGCGTCACAGGGGTGGTCACCCCTCCACTTT.

This clonotype showed up many times. V usage is TRBV28 and J usage is TRBJ1-2, with D possibly being TRBD1 (5 bases). Between the trimmed V and J ends, which lost 6 bases and 2 bases, there was a span of 16 bases. Germline loops: CDR1 MDHEN, CDR2 SYDVKM. The CDR3 consists of 15 residues. In DNA, the CDR3 is TGTGCCAGCAGACCCCCACCCGCAGGGAACTATGGCTACACCTTC. This encodes CASRPPPAGNYGYTF.

V gene TRBV6-1 combines with J gene TRBJ2-3, with D perhaps matching TRBD2 (7 bases). Trimming stripped 6 bases from V and 3 bases from J, with 19 bases between. The CDR3 runs to 16 residues. Germline V lookup: CDR1 MNHNS, CDR2 SASEGT. The CDR3 is CASSPNREGRTDTQYF. The DNA of the CDR3 is TGTGCCAGCAGCCCTAACAGGGAGGGACGGACAGATACGCAGTATTTT.

Many counts were recorded for this clonotype. The rearrangement uses TRBV28 and TRBJ1-5; TRBD1 is a possible D gene (6 bases). The V gene lost 8 bases and the J gene lost 7 bases, with 18 bases spanning the gap. Germline V gene lookup returns CDR1 MDHEN and CDR2 SYDVKM. CDR3 size: 14 residues. CDR3 protein: CASSLTGHGQPQHF. DNA for the CDR3: TGTGCCAGCTCCCTTACAGGGCACGGCCAGCCCCAGCATTTT.

This clonotype showed up many times. This sequence joins TRBV27 and TRBJ1-6; TRBD1 matches at 8 bases. The CDR3 length is 16 residues. Trimming cost V 6 bases and J 4 bases; bases outside gene matches: 8. Per the germline V gene, CDR1 is MNHEY and CDR2 is SMNVEV (reference sequence). This CDR3 reads CASRPGTGSYNSPLHF. CDR3 coding DNA: TGTGCCAGCAGACCAGGGACAGGTTCATATAATTCACCCCTCCACTTT.

The V call is TRBV30, the J call TRBJ1-2; no clear D gene. Trimming pared 2 bases from V and 6 bases from J, leaving 16 bases between. The germline V gene has CDR1 GTSNPN and CDR2 SVGIG (reference sequence). The CDR3 has 14 residues. The CDR3, as DNA: TGTGCCTGGAGTCGTTCCCGGACGGCTGATGGCTACACCTTC. This codes for CAWSRSRTADGYTF.